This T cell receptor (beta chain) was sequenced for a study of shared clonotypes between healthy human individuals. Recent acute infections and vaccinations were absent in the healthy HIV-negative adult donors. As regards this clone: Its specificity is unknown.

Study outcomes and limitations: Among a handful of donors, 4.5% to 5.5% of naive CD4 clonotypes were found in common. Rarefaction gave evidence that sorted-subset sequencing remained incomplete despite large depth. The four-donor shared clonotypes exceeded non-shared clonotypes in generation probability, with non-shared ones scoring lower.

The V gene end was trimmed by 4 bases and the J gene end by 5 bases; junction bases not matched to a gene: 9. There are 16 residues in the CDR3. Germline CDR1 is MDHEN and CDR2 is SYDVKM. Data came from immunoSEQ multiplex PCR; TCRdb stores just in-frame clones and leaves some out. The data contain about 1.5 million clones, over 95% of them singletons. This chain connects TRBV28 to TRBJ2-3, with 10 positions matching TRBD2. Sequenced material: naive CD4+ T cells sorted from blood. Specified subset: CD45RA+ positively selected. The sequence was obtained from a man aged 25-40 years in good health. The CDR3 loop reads CASSSRLAGEVDTQYF. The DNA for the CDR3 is TGTGCCAGCAGTTCCCGCCTAGCGGGAGAGGTAGATACGCAGTATTTT.